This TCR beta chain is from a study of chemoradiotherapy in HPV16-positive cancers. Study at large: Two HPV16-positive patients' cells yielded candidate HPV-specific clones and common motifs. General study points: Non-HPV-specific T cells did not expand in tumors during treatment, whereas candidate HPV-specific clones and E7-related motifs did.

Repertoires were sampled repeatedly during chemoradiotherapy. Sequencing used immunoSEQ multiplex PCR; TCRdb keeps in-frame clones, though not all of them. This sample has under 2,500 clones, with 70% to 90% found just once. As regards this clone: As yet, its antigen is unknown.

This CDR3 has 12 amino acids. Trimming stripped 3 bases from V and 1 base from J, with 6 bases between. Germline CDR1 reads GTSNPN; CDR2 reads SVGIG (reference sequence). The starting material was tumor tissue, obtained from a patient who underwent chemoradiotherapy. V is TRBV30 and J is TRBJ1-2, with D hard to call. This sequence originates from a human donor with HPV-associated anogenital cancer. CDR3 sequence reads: CAWRKDNYGYTF. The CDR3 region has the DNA TGTGCCTGGAGGAAAGATAACTATGGCTACACCTTC.